A single sample is the source of the 4 T cell receptor beta chains below, sequenced in a study of human T cells and chemical hapten exposure. Time point denoted: patch test 3, about 24 weeks after DPC sensitization. Treatment defined: therapeutic diphenylcyclopropenone sensitization with weekly scalp DPC. One entry per CDR3 protein, called by TCRdb with MiXCR from the RACE reads. The sample has about 110,000 distinct CDR3 sequences, less than 40% seen once; the top ten hold around 2.8%. The material sequenced was whole blood, taken in connection with sensitization to the hapten diphenylcyclopropenone (DPC). All receptors come from a man in his forties with alopecia areata. Some clones in this sample may be carry-over from other donors' samples.

The chain is built from TRBV5-1 and TRBJ2-5; TRBD1 might be the D (6 bases). V shed 6 bases and J shed 0 bases, with 15 bases lying between them. The germline CDR1 and CDR2 sequences are SGHRS and YFSETQ. This CDR3 contains 15 residues. CDR3 in amino acids: CASNPVGAYQETQYF. CDR3 DNA sequence: TGCGCCAGCAACCCTGTGGGGGCGTACCAAGAGACCCAGTACTTC.

The chain carries TRBV7-9 and TRBJ1-1; no definite D call. CDR1 is SEHNR, CDR2 FQNEAQ, per germline (reference sequence). V was shortened by 4 bases and J by 1 base, with 10 bases between the two germline ends. This CDR3 spans 14 amino acids. CDR3 loop: CASSYSTENTEAFF. The CDR3 nucleotides are TGTGCCAGCAGCTACAGCACAGAGAACACTGAAGCTTTCTTT.

V usage is TRBV6-5 and J usage is TRBJ1-2; D is ambiguous. With 7 bases removed from V and 5 bases from J, the gap between germline ends came to 14 bases. The germline gives CDR1 MNHEY, CDR2 SVGAGI. The CDR3 contains 13 residues. CDR3 residues: CASILLWAYGYTF. For the CDR3, the DNA is TGTGCCAGCATTTTACTTTGGGCGTATGGCTACACCTTC.

The chain employs TRBV12-3 or TRBV12-4 and TRBJ2-5; 10 nucleotides line up with TRBD2. CDR3 length equals 16 residues. V trimming: 4 bases; J trimming: 4 bases; junction bases outside the gene matches: 9. The CDR3 DNA follows: TGTGCCAGCAGTTATACTAGCGGGACTGGTCGAGAGACCCAGTACTTC. It specifies CASSYTSGTGRETQYF.